What follows are 8 T cell receptor beta chains derived from one specimen sequenced in a study of CD4 T cells in relation to SARS-CoV-2 and coronaviruses. For these receptors, no antigen is known. Using immunoSEQ multiplex PCR, the repertoire was profiled, and TCRdb retains in-frame clones only, with some absent. The sample contains roughly 18,000 clones, around 76% of which appear only once. The unexposed donors gave CD4+ T cells in about 2010-2019, prior to COVID-19. CD4+ T cells were isolated from the cells after 10 days of culture. Source material: CD4+ T cells from PBMCs, cultured in vitro. The source is a human donor in good health.

V is TRBV29-1 and J is TRBJ1-1, with D possibly TRBD1 on 5 matching bases. The germline CDR1 and CDR2 sequences are SQVTM and ANQGSEA. The CDR3 loop spans 11 amino acids. V lost 7 bases to trimming and J lost 4 bases, with 10 bases between them. The DNA for the CDR3 is TGCAGCGGGGGCAGGTCCACTGAAGCTTTCTTT. Translating gives CSGGRSTEAFF.

V usage is TRBV4-3 and J usage is TRBJ2-3, with 9 positions matching TRBD2. This CDR3 has 17 residues. CDR1 and CDR2 (germline): LGHNA, YSLEER. Trimming cost V 4 bases and J 4 bases; bases outside gene matches: 12. The CDR3 nucleotides are TGCGCCAGCAGCCCAGAGCCAGCGGGAGGATCGGCAGATACGCAGTATTTT. Protein: CASSPEPAGGSADTQYF.

The chain uses TRBV6-2 or TRBV6-3 and TRBJ2-5; 7 bases fit TRBD2. The CDR3 is 17 amino acids. CDR1 MNHEY and CDR2 SVGEGT come from the germline V gene. V shed 2 bases, J shed 3 bases, and the junction held 12 bases outside the gene matches. CDR3 DNA: TGTGCCAGCAGTTACCCCCAGCGGGGCCGGAAGAAAGAGACCCAGTACTTC. This translates into CASSYPQRGRKKETQYF.

The V gene is TRBV5-5, the J gene TRBJ2-6; 7 bases line up with TRBD1. Germline CDR1 is SGHKS and CDR2 is YYEKEE (reference sequence). This CDR3 spans 19 amino acids. V trimming: 4 bases; J trimming: 0 bases; junction bases outside the gene matches: 13. The CDR3 sequence: CASSPRTGPLLSGANVLTF. For the CDR3, the DNA is TGTGCCAGCAGCCCCCGGACAGGACCTCTACTCTCTGGGGCCAACGTCCTGACTTTC.

V gene TRBV18 combines with J gene TRBJ2-7, with 11 bases aligning to TRBD2. The CDR3 contains 15 residues. With 3 bases clipped from V and 3 bases from J, the junction kept 4 bases outside the gene matches. The germline V gene encodes CDR1 KGHSH and CDR2 LQKENI. The CDR3 DNA sequence: TGTGCCAGCTCACCTTCGACTAGCGGGGACTACGAGCAGTACTTC. Its translation is CASSPSTSGDYEQYF.

The chain recombines TRBV4-1 with TRBJ1-4; 9 bases map to TRBD1. Trimming removed 7 bases from V and 4 bases from J; junction bases left unmatched: 4. This CDR3 is built from 14 residues. Germline-derived CDR1 and CDR2 are MGHRA and YSYEKL. CDR3 region: CASKWTGDNEKLFF. As DNA, the CDR3 is TGCGCCAGCAAGTGGACAGGGGATAATGAAAAACTGTTTTTT.

The gene calls are TRBV7-9 and TRBJ2-3; D may be TRBD2 (6 bases). Trimming left V 7 bases short and J 2 bases short, with 16 bases between. The CDR3 has 15 residues. Per the germline V gene, CDR1 is SEHNR and CDR2 is FQNEAQ (reference sequence). The chain's CDR3 is CASTTPGGSTDTQYF. In DNA, the CDR3 is TGTGCCAGCACGACCCCCGGGGGTTCCACAGATACGCAGTATTTT. Full variable domain (rest looked up from reference TRBV7-9 and TRBJ2-3): DTGVSQNPRHKITKRGQNVTFRCDPISEHNRLYWYRQTLGQGPEFLTYFQNEAQLEKSRLLSDRFSAERPKGSFSTLEIQRTEQGDSAMYLCASTTPGGSTDTQYFGPGTRLTVL.

This clone was recorded a few times. This chain joins TRBV7-3 and TRBJ2-2; 7 bases fit TRBD1. Germline-derived CDR1 and CDR2 are SGHTA and FQGTGA. The CDR3 is 14 residues long. Losses at the gene ends were 5 bases for V and 7 bases for J; bases not matched to a gene: 7. CDR3 loop: CASSETGVGGELFF. In DNA form, the CDR3 reads TGTGCCAGCAGCGAAACAGGGGTTGGCGGGGAGCTGTTTTTT. Full variable domain (rest looked up from reference TRBV7-3 and TRBJ2-2): GAGVSQTPSNKVTEKGKYVELRCDPISGHTALYWYRQSLGQGPEFLIYFQGTGAADDSGLPNDRFFAVRPEGSVSTLKIQRTERGDSAVYLCASSETGVGGELFFGEGSRLTVL.